The rows below give T cell receptor beta chains drawn from one sample of a study of T cell repertoires in cytomegalovirus infection. One entry per CDR3 protein, called by TCRdb with MiXCR from the reads. The sample lists 150,000 to 200,000 distinct CDR3 sequences; 17% were seen once. Sequencing input: CD8+ T cells from PBMCs. The origin of the receptors is a human donor in good health (CMV status not recorded). Some clones in this sample may be carry-over from other donors' samples. Both conserved end residues are trimmed from each CDR3.

v_gene	j_gene	CDR3aa
TRBV28	TRBJ1-5	ASSLRGKAQPQH
TRBV7-6	TRBJ1-2	ASSTGQGPNYGYT
TRBV28	TRBJ1-6	ASRSTGYFPPLH
TRBV12-3/TRBV12-4	TRBJ2-3	ASSFVRLTDTQY
TRBV12-3/TRBV12-4	TRBJ1-5	ASSLASSNQPQH
TRBV6-2/TRBV6-3	TRBJ1-1	ASSRAMNTEAF
TRBV7-6	TRBJ2-7	ASSLSTGIPDEQY
TRBV2	TRBJ2-7	ASSEAQGQDPWEQY
TRBV5-4	TRBJ2-1	ASSLGGSPNEQF
TRBV4-1	TRBJ1-6	ASSGRGQGLESPLH
TRBV12-3/TRBV12-4	TRBJ2-7	ASSPGTAGEQY
TRBV7-8	TRBJ2-4	ASASGGKKNIQY
TRBV6-2/TRBV6-3	TRBJ2-3	ASTPRVGGPNPTDTQY
TRBV7-6	TRBJ2-1	ASSLVGGEQF
TRBV7-6	TRBJ1-2	ASSLGVTSGYT
TRBV7-2	TRBJ2-7	ASSLRGIGRGYEQY
TRBV25-1	TRBJ1-2	ATQWEVGGYT
TRBV14	TRBJ2-5	ASSQAMGETQY
TRBV7-9	TRBJ2-5	ASSHLGGTLETQY
TRBV7-2	TRBJ2-5	ASSLNKRRGAEETQY
TRBV27	TRBJ2-7	ASSLFRVAPSYEQY
TRBV7-9	TRBJ1-4	ASSYGPDSRIEKLF
TRBV6-5	TRBJ1-5	ASSRDRDLLQPQH
TRBV2	TRBJ1-5	ASSEIRDSNQPQH
TRBV15	TRBJ2-7	ATSPRSGYEQY
TRBV7-2	TRBJ2-7	ASSFLNYEQY
TRBV10-3	TRBJ2-1	AISLPRAPNEQF
TRBV7-6	TRBJ2-7	ASSLTAGVFYEQY
TRBV25-1	TRBJ2-7	ASSARGKSYEQY
TRBV5-5	TRBJ2-1	ASSLDQGDEQF
TRBV2	TRBJ1-5	ASRGTDQYQPQH
TRBV6-1	TRBJ2-7	ASSEMGPGSEQY
TRBV6-5	TRBJ1-4	ASSRYSGGPNEKLF